This entry is about one T cell receptor (beta chain). No antigen is known for it. Base quality data are lacking; no much larger clone is found one base away. The germline V gene supplies CDR1 SGHRS and CDR2 YFSETQ. The CDR3, cysteine through phenylalanine, is 14 amino acids long. Of the read, only the CDR3 DNA is kept; its 42 bases are in frame from base 1. V has 4 bases trimmed and J has 6 bases trimmed; junction bases matching no gene number 8. The data derive from a study of technical replicates of blood from a few donors (dated 2017 in TCRdb). Library construction relied on the immunoSEQ multiplex PCR assay. The source is immuneACCESS, and TCRdb retained only in-frame sequences with V and J called. Part of the clones is not carried over; for the studies checked, unresolved V genes explain less than half of this, and the remainder is unexplained. The sample contains 100,000 or so clones, about 94% of them found a single time. 0.2% to 0.25% of the sample rests with the top ten.

What was sequenced was T cells isolated from PBMCs. The chain is assembled from TRBV5-1 and TRBJ2-3, with 7 bases matching TRBD2. This receptor was identified in a human donor in good health. The encoded CDR3 is CASSPLPGGDTQYF. The sequenced DNA is TGCGCCAGCAGCCCCCTCCCGGGAGGTGATACGCAGTATTTT.